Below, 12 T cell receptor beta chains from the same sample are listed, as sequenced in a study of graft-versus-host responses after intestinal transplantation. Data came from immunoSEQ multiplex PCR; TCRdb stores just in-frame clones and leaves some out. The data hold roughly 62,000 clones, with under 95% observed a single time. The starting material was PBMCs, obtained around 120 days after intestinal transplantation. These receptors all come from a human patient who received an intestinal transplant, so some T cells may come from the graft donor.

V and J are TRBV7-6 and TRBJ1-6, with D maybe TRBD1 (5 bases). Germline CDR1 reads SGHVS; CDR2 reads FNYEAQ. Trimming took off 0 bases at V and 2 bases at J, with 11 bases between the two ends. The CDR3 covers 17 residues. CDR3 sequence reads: CASSLASRATYNSPLHF. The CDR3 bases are TGTGCCAGCAGCTTAGCGAGCAGGGCGACCTATAATTCACCCCTCCACTTT.

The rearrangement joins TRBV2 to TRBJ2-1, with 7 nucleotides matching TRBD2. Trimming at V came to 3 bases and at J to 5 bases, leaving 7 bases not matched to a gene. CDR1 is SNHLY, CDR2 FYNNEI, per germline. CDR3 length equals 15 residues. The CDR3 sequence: CASSDRASGNNEQFF. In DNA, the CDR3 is TGTGCCAGCAGTGACAGGGCTAGCGGAAACAATGAGCAGTTCTTC.

CDR3 protein: CASSPHSHTQYF. The CDR3 coding sequence is TGTGCCAGCAGTCCCCACTCCCATACGCAGTATTTT. The chain links TRBV25-1 to TRBJ2-3; D is undetermined. The length of the CDR3 is 12 residues. CDR1 MGHDK and CDR2 SYGVNS come from the germline V gene. V was clipped by 5 bases and J by 7 bases, with 10 bases between them.

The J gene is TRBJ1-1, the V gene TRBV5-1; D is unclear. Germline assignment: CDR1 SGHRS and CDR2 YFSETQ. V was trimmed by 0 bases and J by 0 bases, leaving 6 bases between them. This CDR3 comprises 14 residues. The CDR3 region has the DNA TGCGCCAGCAGCTTGGCCGACATGAACACTGAAGCTTTCTTT. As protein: CASSLADMNTEAFF.

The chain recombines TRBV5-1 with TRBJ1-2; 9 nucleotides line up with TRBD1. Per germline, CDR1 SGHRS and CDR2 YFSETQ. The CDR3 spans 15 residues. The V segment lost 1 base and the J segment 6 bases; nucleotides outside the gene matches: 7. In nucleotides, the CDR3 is TGCGCCAGCAGCTTGAATCTCTGGACAGGGGATGGCTACACCTTC. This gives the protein CASSLNLWTGDGYTF. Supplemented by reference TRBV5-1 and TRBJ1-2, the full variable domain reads KAGVTQTPRYLIKTRGQQVTLSCSPISGHRSVSWYQQTPGQGLQFLFEYFSETQRNKGNFPGRFSGRQFSNSRSEMNVSTLELGDSALYLCASSLNLWTGDGYTFGSGTRLTVV.

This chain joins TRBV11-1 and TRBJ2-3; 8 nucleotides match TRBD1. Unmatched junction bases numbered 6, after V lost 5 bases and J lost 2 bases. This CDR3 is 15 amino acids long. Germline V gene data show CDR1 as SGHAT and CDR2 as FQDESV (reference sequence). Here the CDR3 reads CASSTDRATTDTQYF. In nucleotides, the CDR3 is TGTGCCAGCAGCACGGACAGGGCCACCACAGATACGCAGTATTTT. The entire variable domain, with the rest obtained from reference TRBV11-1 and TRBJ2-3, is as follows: EAEVAQSPRYKITEKSQAVAFWCDPISGHATLYWYRQILGQGPELLVQFQDESVVDDSQLPKDRFSAERLKGVDSTLKIQPAELGDSAMYLCASSTDRATTDTQYFGPGTRLTVL.

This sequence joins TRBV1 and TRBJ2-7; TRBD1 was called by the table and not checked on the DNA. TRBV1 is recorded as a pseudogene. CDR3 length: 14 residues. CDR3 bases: TGCACCAGCAGCCGGGGACAGTCGTCCTACGAGCAGTACTTC. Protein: CTSSRGQSSYEQYF.

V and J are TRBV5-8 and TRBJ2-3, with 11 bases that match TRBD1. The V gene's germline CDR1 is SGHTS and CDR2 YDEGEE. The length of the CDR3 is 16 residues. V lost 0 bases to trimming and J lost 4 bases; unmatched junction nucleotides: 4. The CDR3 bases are TGTGCCAGCAGCTTGGAAGGGACAGGGGGTTCAGATACGCAGTATTTT. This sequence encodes CASSLEGTGGSDTQYF.

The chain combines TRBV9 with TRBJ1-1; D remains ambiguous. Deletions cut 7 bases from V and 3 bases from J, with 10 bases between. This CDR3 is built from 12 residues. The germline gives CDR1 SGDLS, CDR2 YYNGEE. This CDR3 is CASGRADTEAFF. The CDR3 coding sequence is TGTGCCAGCGGGCGGGCCGACACTGAAGCTTTCTTT.

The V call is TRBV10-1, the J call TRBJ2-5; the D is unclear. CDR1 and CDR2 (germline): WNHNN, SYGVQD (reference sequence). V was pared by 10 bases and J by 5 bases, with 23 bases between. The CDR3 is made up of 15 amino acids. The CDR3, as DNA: TGCGCCAAGCCGGGCCGCACGCCGAAGACGGAGACCCAGTACTTC. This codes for CAKPGRTPKTETQYF.

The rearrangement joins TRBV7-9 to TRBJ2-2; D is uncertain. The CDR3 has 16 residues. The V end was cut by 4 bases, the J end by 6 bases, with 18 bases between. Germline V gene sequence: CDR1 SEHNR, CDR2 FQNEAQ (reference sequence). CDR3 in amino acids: CASSSMSIRSAGELFF. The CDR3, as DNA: TGTGCCAGCAGCTCCATGTCGATCCGATCCGCCGGGGAGCTGTTTTTT.

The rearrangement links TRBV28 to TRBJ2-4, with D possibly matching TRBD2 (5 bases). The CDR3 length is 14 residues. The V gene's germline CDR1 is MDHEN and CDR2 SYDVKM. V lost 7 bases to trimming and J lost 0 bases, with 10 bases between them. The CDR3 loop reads CASTEGLAKNIQYF. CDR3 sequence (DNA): TGTGCCAGCACAGAGGGTTTAGCCAAAAACATTCAGTACTTC.